This is a list of T cell receptor beta chains from one sample in a study of post-analysis software for immune sequencing data. TCRdb reprocessed the PCR reads with MiXCR, giving one entry per CDR3 protein. The sample lists approximately 440,000 distinct CDR3 sequences, roughly 45% occurring once. Sequenced input: blood. All receptors derive from a girl between 10 and 17 years old with multiple sclerosis. The conserved cysteine and the conserved F or W are not part of the CDR3 here.

V,length,CDR3
TRBV7-3,12,ASSSDRGGETQY
TRBV6-2/TRBV6-3,14,ASSSELTTMNTEAF
TRBV18,13,ASSPSARGLETQY
TRBV20-1,10,SKAGTTDTQY
TRBV6-6,14,ASSYSTKSSYNEQF
TRBV5-1,12,ASSLASANEKLF
TRBV6-2/TRBV6-3,15,ASRSTETEGFADAQY
TRBV7-2,9,ASGYSNEQF
TRBV5-1,14,ASSPGRGSTYNEQF
TRBV20-1,9,SAPEGYEQY
TRBV29-1,13,SVETPSGRYNEQF
TRBV20-1,12,SVRGLADTDTQY
TRBV10-3,14,AISEYSREQGDTQY
TRBV12-3/TRBV12-4,14,ASSLFGGGLEETQY
TRBV12-3/TRBV12-4,16,ASSPRSGRAVAGGEQF
TRBV7-8,16,ASSLRRLAGVGQETQY
TRBV6-1,12,ASSAGLTRNEQF